These T cell receptor beta chains were read from a single sample in a study of blood T cell repertoires in COVID-19. Here immunoSEQ multiplex PCR was the method, and the copy in TCRdb shows in-frame clones only, minus some. Of tens of thousands of clones listed, around four fifths were seen once; the top ten hold 18%. The sequenced material came from peripheral blood. These receptor sequences come from a woman aged 80 or over with acute or convalescent COVID-19. Both conserved end residues are part of each CDR3. The order of the fields is clone size, J gene, CDR3 length, D gene, V gene, CDR3 protein, CDR3 DNA. The D gene is left open where the match is weak. Size tells how often a clone was seen (once, few, many) or the class of an expanded clone, and some rows leave it out.

abundance: -; j_gene: TRBJ2-7; len: 15; d_gene: TRBD1; v_gene: TRBV3-1/TRBV3-2; CDR3aa: CASSLKDRVAYEQYF; CDR3nt: TGTGCCAGCAGCCTAAAGGACAGGGTGGCCTACGAGCAGTACTTC
abundance: -; j_gene: TRBJ1-1; len: 15; d_gene: -; v_gene: TRBV6-5; CDR3aa: CASSYRSVRGSEAFF; CDR3nt: TGTGCCAGCAGTTACCGATCCGTCCGAGGGTCTGAAGCTTTCTTT
abundance: once; j_gene: TRBJ2-5; len: 14; d_gene: -; v_gene: TRBV6-5; CDR3aa: CASSLQRAGETQYF; CDR3nt: TGTGCCAGTTCTCTTCAGCGGGCTGGGGAGACCCAGTACTTC
abundance: few; j_gene: TRBJ1-3; len: 14; d_gene: -; v_gene: TRBV19; CDR3aa: CASTRGGSGNTIYF; CDR3nt: TGTGCCAGTACCAGGGGAGGGTCTGGAAACACCATATATTTT
abundance: -; j_gene: TRBJ1-1; len: 18; d_gene: TRBD1; v_gene: TRBV4-1; CDR3aa: CASSRQGAAEGANTEAFF; CDR3nt: TGCGCCAGCAGCCGTCAGGGGGCGGCGGAGGGGGCGAACACTGAAGCTTTCTTT
abundance: -; j_gene: TRBJ2-7; len: 12; d_gene: -; v_gene: TRBV29-1; CDR3aa: CSVAPGSYEQYF; CDR3nt: TGCAGCGTTGCCCCCGGTTCCTACGAGCAGTACTTC
abundance: -; j_gene: TRBJ1-2; len: 13; d_gene: -; v_gene: TRBV5-4; CDR3aa: CASSLDRNYGYTF; CDR3nt: TGTGCCAGCAGCCTGGACAGAAACTATGGCTACACCTTC
abundance: -; j_gene: TRBJ2-1; len: 13; d_gene: -; v_gene: TRBV7-3; CDR3aa: CASSPSVGSEQFF; CDR3nt: TGTGCCAGCAGTCCCTCGGTGGGGAGTGAGCAGTTCTTC
abundance: few; j_gene: TRBJ2-3; len: 17; d_gene: TRBD2; v_gene: TRBV19; CDR3aa: CASSIVASGMRTDTQYF; CDR3nt: TGTGCCAGTAGTATAGTGGCTAGCGGGATGAGGACAGATACGCAGTATTTT
abundance: -; j_gene: TRBJ2-3; len: 16; d_gene: -; v_gene: TRBV7-3; CDR3aa: CASSLSPGASRDTQYF; CDR3nt: TGTGCCAGCAGCTTAAGTCCAGGGGCGTCCCGGGATACGCAGTATTTT
abundance: -; j_gene: TRBJ1-1; len: 14; d_gene: -; v_gene: TRBV30; CDR3aa: CAWRFAGLNTEAFF; CDR3nt: TGTGCCTGGAGGTTCGCAGGGCTGAACACTGAAGCTTTCTTT
abundance: few; j_gene: TRBJ1-2; len: 12; d_gene: -; v_gene: TRBV6-2/TRBV6-3; CDR3aa: CASSYSYYGYTF; CDR3nt: TGTGCCAGCAGTTACTCGTATTATGGCTACACCTTC
abundance: -; j_gene: TRBJ2-7; len: 14; d_gene: TRBD2; v_gene: TRBV20-1; CDR3aa: CSASGSGRSYEQYF; CDR3nt: TGCAGTGCTAGTGGGAGCGGGAGATCCTACGAGCAGTACTTC
abundance: -; j_gene: TRBJ2-3; len: 15; d_gene: -; v_gene: TRBV10-2; CDR3aa: CASSDEGTYTDTQYF; CDR3nt: TGCGCCAGCAGTGATGAGGGAACGTACACAGATACGCAGTATTTT
abundance: few; j_gene: TRBJ1-6; len: 13; d_gene: -; v_gene: TRBV10-2; CDR3aa: CASRQGRESPLHF; CDR3nt: TGCGCCAGCAGACAGGGAAGGGAGTCACCCCTCCACTTT
abundance: -; j_gene: TRBJ1-1; len: 10; d_gene: -; v_gene: TRBV20-1; CDR3aa: CSAPGLEAFF; CDR3nt: TGCAGTGCTCCGGGACTAGAAGCTTTCTTT
abundance: -; j_gene: TRBJ1-4; len: 17; d_gene: TRBD1; v_gene: TRBV7-6; CDR3aa: CASSPGRRGQANEKLFF; CDR3nt: TGTGCCAGCAGCCCCGGCAGGCGGGGACAGGCGAATGAAAAACTGTTTTTT
abundance: -; j_gene: TRBJ2-1; len: 12; d_gene: -; v_gene: TRBV12-3/TRBV12-4; CDR3aa: CASSSLGVEQFF; CDR3nt: TGTGCCAGCAGTTCCCTCGGGGTTGAGCAGTTCTTC
abundance: -; j_gene: TRBJ2-5; len: 16; d_gene: TRBD2; v_gene: TRBV7-3; CDR3aa: CASSLDAGGMFETQYF; CDR3nt: TGTGCCAGCAGCTTAGATGCGGGGGGGATGTTTGAGACCCAGTACTTC
abundance: once; j_gene: TRBJ1-2; len: 13; d_gene: TRBD1; v_gene: TRBV19; CDR3aa: CASSTRTGYGYTF; CDR3nt: TGTGCCAGTAGTACTCGGACAGGGTATGGCTACACCTTC
abundance: -; j_gene: TRBJ1-2; len: 13; d_gene: -; v_gene: TRBV28; CDR3aa: CASHTLNDYGYTF; CDR3nt: TGTGCCAGCCACACCCTGAACGACTATGGCTACACCTTC
abundance: -; j_gene: TRBJ2-5; len: 16; d_gene: TRBD2; v_gene: TRBV10-2; CDR3aa: CASRGPSGGPGETQYF; CDR3nt: TGCGCCAGCAGGGGTCCTAGCGGGGGGCCGGGAGAGACCCAGTACTTC
abundance: once; j_gene: TRBJ2-1; len: 14; d_gene: TRBD2; v_gene: TRBV7-2; CDR3aa: CASSLVTSGTTPFF; CDR3nt: TGTGCCAGCAGCTTAGTTACTAGCGGGACGACCCCGTTCTTC
abundance: -; j_gene: TRBJ1-3; len: 16; d_gene: -; v_gene: TRBV30; CDR3aa: CAWSGGKQGAGNTIYF; CDR3nt: TGTGCCTGGAGTGGTGGGAAACAGGGAGCTGGAAACACCATATATTTT
abundance: -; j_gene: TRBJ2-7; len: 14; d_gene: -; v_gene: TRBV24-1; CDR3aa: CATSDGRGSYEQYF; CDR3nt: TGTGCCACCAGTGACGGAAGAGGTTCCTACGAGCAGTACTTC
abundance: -; j_gene: TRBJ1-1; len: 11; d_gene: TRBD1; v_gene: TRBV7-9; CDR3aa: CASDRATEAFF; CDR3nt: TGTGCCAGTGACAGGGCCACTGAAGCTTTCTTT
abundance: -; j_gene: TRBJ2-1; len: 15; d_gene: TRBD1; v_gene: TRBV30; CDR3aa: CAWSVLAGGQNEQFF; CDR3nt: TGTGCCTGGAGTGTACTTGCAGGGGGTCAGAATGAGCAGTTCTTC
abundance: -; j_gene: TRBJ1-2; len: 12; d_gene: TRBD1; v_gene: TRBV29-1; CDR3aa: CSVVTGNYGYTF; CDR3nt: TGCAGCGTGGTGACAGGGAACTATGGCTACACCTTC
abundance: once; j_gene: TRBJ2-1; len: 15; d_gene: -; v_gene: TRBV6-4; CDR3aa: CASSSGGTGTYEQFF; CDR3nt: TGTGCCAGCAGTTCGGGAGGGACAGGGACTTATGAGCAGTTCTTC
abundance: once; j_gene: TRBJ2-1; len: 13; d_gene: TRBD2; v_gene: TRBV24-1; CDR3aa: CATRGLAGNEQFF; CDR3nt: TGTGCCACCAGGGGACTAGCCGGCAATGAGCAGTTCTTC
abundance: -; j_gene: TRBJ1-1; len: 14; d_gene: -; v_gene: TRBV15; CDR3aa: CATSREAGVTEAFF; CDR3nt: TGTGCCACCAGCCGAGAGGCGGGGGTCACTGAAGCTTTCTTT
abundance: -; j_gene: TRBJ2-3; len: 13; d_gene: -; v_gene: TRBV28; CDR3aa: CASLRSSTDTQYF; CDR3nt: TGTGCCAGCCTACGATCGAGCACAGATACGCAGTATTTT
abundance: -; j_gene: TRBJ2-1; len: 11; d_gene: -; v_gene: TRBV20-1; CDR3aa: CSAALADEQFF; CDR3nt: TGCAGTGCTGCTCTAGCTGATGAGCAGTTCTTC
abundance: once; j_gene: TRBJ1-6; len: 19; d_gene: -; v_gene: TRBV7-6; CDR3aa: CASSLRSAAGSSYNSPLHF; CDR3nt: TGTGCCAGCAGCTTACGTAGCGCGGCGGGGAGCTCCTATAATTCACCCCTCCACTTT
abundance: -; j_gene: TRBJ2-3; len: 14; d_gene: TRBD2; v_gene: TRBV30; CDR3aa: CAWRSGRGTDTQYF; CDR3nt: TGTGCCTGGAGAAGCGGGAGGGGAACAGATACGCAGTATTTT
abundance: once; j_gene: TRBJ2-3; len: 15; d_gene: -; v_gene: TRBV11-1; CDR3aa: CASSLVTTSSGTQYF; CDR3nt: TGTGCCAGCAGCTTAGTGACTACTTCCTCCGGTACGCAGTATTTT
abundance: -; j_gene: TRBJ1-3; len: 14; d_gene: -; v_gene: TRBV11-3; CDR3aa: CASRKGGTGNTIYF; CDR3nt: TGTGCCAGTCGGAAGGGGGGGACTGGAAACACCATATATTTT
abundance: -; j_gene: TRBJ2-1; len: 16; d_gene: TRBD1; v_gene: TRBV18; CDR3aa: CASSPLGQGTHNEQFF; CDR3nt: TGTGCCAGCTCACCCCTCGGACAGGGGACCCACAATGAGCAGTTCTTC
abundance: -; j_gene: TRBJ2-5; len: 15; d_gene: -; v_gene: TRBV7-9; CDR3aa: CASSASGRNGETQYF; CDR3nt: TGTGCCAGCAGCGCTTCGGGGAGAAATGGAGAGACCCAGTACTTC
abundance: -; j_gene: TRBJ2-5; len: 13; d_gene: TRBD1; v_gene: TRBV5-1; CDR3aa: CASSGTGQETQYF; CDR3nt: TGCGCCAGCAGCGGGACAGGGCAAGAGACCCAGTACTTC
abundance: few; j_gene: TRBJ1-2; len: 15; d_gene: -; v_gene: TRBV3-1/TRBV3-2; CDR3aa: CASSRLGGSDYGYTF; CDR3nt: TGTGCCAGCAGCCGCCTTGGGGGCAGCGACTATGGCTACACCTTC
abundance: -; j_gene: TRBJ2-3; len: 13; d_gene: TRBD2; v_gene: TRBV30; CDR3aa: CACPGGGEDTQYF; CDR3nt: TGTGCCTGTCCGGGCGGGGGGGAAGATACGCAGTATTTT
abundance: -; j_gene: TRBJ2-4; len: 17; d_gene: -; v_gene: TRBV3-1/TRBV3-2; CDR3aa: CASSQSLSGLAKNIQYF; CDR3nt: TGTGCCAGCAGCCAATCTCTTAGCGGATTAGCCAAAAACATTCAGTACTTC
abundance: -; j_gene: TRBJ2-3; len: 14; d_gene: -; v_gene: TRBV11-3; CDR3aa: CASSSGIFTDTQYF; CDR3nt: TGTGCCAGCAGCTCGGGTATATTCACAGATACGCAGTATTTT
abundance: -; j_gene: TRBJ2-1; len: 19; d_gene: TRBD2; v_gene: TRBV5-5; CDR3aa: CASSLFGTSGRSSYNEQFF; CDR3nt: TGTGCCAGCAGCTTATTCGGGACTAGCGGGAGGAGCTCCTACAATGAGCAGTTCTTC
abundance: few; j_gene: TRBJ2-5; len: 20; d_gene: TRBD2; v_gene: TRBV3-1/TRBV3-2; CDR3aa: CASSPSWGTSGSSGEETQYF; CDR3nt: TGTGCCAGCAGTCCGTCGTGGGGGACTAGCGGGAGTTCGGGCGAAGAGACCCAGTACTTC
abundance: -; j_gene: TRBJ1-3; len: 14; d_gene: -; v_gene: TRBV7-9; CDR3aa: CASSPGRVGNTIYF; CDR3nt: TGTGCCAGCAGCCCGGGAAGAGTCGGAAACACCATATATTTT
abundance: -; j_gene: TRBJ2-5; len: 17; d_gene: TRBD2; v_gene: TRBV3-1/TRBV3-2; CDR3aa: CASSQDRLAGIKETQYF; CDR3nt: TGTGCCAGCAGCCAAGATAGGCTAGCGGGGATAAAAGAGACCCAGTACTTC